The present entry profiles one TCR beta chain with its context. This specimen belongs to a study of blood T cell repertoires in COVID-19. V lost 1 base and J lost 5; bases outside the gene matches: 3. CDR1 is MNHNS and CDR2 is SASEGT in the germline V gene. The CDR3 totals 16 residues. Study processing details: Estimation of nucleated cell counts was performed using reference gene primer amplification. Profiling relied on immunoSEQ multiplex PCR, and the TCRdb table lists in-frame clones only, not all of them. The V and J calls and the clone size are those of that table, but D and trimming were determined from the DNA. Altogether roughly 280,000 clones are present, around 90% being singletons, with the ten largest covering about 4%. Participants were aged roughly 18 to 90 years, lived in 24 US areas, and enrolled virtually. Assignment of participants to cohorts was predicated upon participant-reported clinical history.

The gene calls are TRBV6-1 and TRBJ2-2; 11 positions agree with TRBD2. The sequence was collected from a woman aged 25 to 45 with acute COVID-19. Sequenced material: PBMCs or T cells enriched from blood (not recorded which). CDR3 region: CASSEGLAGRTGELFF. Written as DNA, the CDR3 is TGTGCCAGCAGTGAAGGACTAGCGGGAAGGACCGGGGAGCTGTTTTTT.